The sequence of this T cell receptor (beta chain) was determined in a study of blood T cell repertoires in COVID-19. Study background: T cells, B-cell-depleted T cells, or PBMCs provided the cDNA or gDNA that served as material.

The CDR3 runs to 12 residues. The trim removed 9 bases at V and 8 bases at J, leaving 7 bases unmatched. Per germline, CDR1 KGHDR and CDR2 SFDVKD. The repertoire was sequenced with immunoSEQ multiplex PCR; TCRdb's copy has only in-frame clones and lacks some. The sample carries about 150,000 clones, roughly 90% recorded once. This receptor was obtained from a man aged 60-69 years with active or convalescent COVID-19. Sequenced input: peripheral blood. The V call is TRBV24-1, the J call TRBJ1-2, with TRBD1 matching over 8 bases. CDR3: CATRGRGLGYTF. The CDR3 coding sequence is TGTGCCACCCGTGGCAGGGGGCTCGGCTACACCTTC.